What follows describes a single T cell receptor beta chain. What it recognizes is unknown. TCRdb keeps only in-frame clones here, not all; method: immunoSEQ multiplex PCR. The data contain more than 50,000 clones, 94% of them singletons. The sample originates from a study of OX40 agonist ivuxolimab in advanced cancers. Study background: Intravenous ivuxolimab at 0.01 to 10 mg/kg was given to patients every 2 weeks. Findings of the study overall: It was not determined which antigens were specifically recognized by the peripheral T cells that had undergone clonal expansion.

The CDR3 consists of 17 residues. The V and J ends lost 3 bases and 0 bases respectively, with 15 bases between them. Germline CDR1 is KGHSH and CDR2 is LQKENI. Sequenced here: CD4+ or CD8+ T cells sorted from blood, sampled in a trial of the OX40 agonist ivuxolimab. V gene TRBV18 combines with J gene TRBJ1-5; D might be TRBD1 (6 bases). The source of this sequence is an adult with an advanced solid tumor such as melanoma, head and neck, liver or kidney cancer. CDR3 sequence reads: CASSPNRTAFSNQPQHF. The DNA of the CDR3 is TGTGCCAGCTCACCGAATCGGACAGCATTTAGCAATCAGCCCCAGCATTTT.